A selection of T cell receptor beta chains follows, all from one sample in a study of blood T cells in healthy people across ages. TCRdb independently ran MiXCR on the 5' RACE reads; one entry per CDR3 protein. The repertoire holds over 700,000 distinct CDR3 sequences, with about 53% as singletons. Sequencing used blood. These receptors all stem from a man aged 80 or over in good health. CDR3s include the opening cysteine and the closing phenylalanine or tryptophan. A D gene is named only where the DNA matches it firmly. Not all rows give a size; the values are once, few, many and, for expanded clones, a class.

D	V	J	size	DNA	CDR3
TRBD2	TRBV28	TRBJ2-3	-	TGTGCCAGCAGCCTATGGACTAGCGGGAGTGGGACAGATACGCAGTATTTT	CASSLWTSGSGTDTQYF
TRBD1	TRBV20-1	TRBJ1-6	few	TGCAGTGCTAGGGGACAGGGGGCTAATTCACCCCTCCACTTT	CSARGQGANSPLHF
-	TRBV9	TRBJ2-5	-	TGTGCCAGCAAGGATGAGCAGTACTTC	CASKDEQYF
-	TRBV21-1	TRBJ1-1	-	TGTGCCGGCCCTGGGAACACTGAAGCTTTCTTT	CAGPGNTEAFF
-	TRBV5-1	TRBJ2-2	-	TGCGCCAGCAGCTTGGAGTCGACGAACACCGGGGAGCTGTTTTTT	CASSLESTNTGELFF
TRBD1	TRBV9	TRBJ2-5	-	TGTGCCAGCAGCCGCTTCGGGACAGGGGGAGAGACCCAGTACTTC	CASSRFGTGGETQYF
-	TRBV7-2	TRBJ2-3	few	TGTGCCAGCAGCTTAGGTGTCCACGAGTATTTT	CASSLGVHEYF
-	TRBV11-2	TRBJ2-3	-	TGTGTCAGCAGCTTATTTAGGGGACCGGACCGACACAGATACGCGTATTTT	CVSSLFRGPDRHRYAYF
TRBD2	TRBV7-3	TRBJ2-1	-	TGTGCCAGCAGCCTAGCGGGAGGGCCGACCTACAATGAGCAGTTCTTC	CASSLAGGPTYNEQFF
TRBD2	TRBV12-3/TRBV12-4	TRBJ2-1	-	TGTGCCAGCAAGACTGGGGCTAGCGGGAGAGGATCCTACAATGAGCAGTTCTTC	CASKTGASGRGSYNEQFF
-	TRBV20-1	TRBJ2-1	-	TGCAGTGCCTTCAGTAGTACGGGACGGTTTCACAATGAGCAGTTCTTC	CSAFSSTGRFHNEQFF
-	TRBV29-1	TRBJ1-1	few	TGCAGCGTTGTTCGGCTGACTGAAGCTTTCTTT	CSVVRLTEAFF
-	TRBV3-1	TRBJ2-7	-	TGTGCCAGCAGCCAAGCTTCGTACGAGCAGTACTTC	CASSQASYEQYF
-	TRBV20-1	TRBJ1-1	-	TGCAGTGCTAGCACACACGGGCTTTTCACTGAAGCTTTCTTT	CSASTHGLFTEAFF
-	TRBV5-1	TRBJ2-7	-	TGCGCCAGCAGCAGGGCTAGCGATGGGGGCGTAACCTACGAGCAGTACTTC	CASSRASDGGVTYEQYF
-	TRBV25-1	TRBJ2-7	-	TGTGCCAGCAGTGCAACGGGCGCGGGGGAGCAGTACTTC	CASSATGAGEQYF
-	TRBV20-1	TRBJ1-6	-	TGCAGTGCTAGAGTTTTAGGGACCCGGAGCTCCTATAATTCACCCCTCCACTTT	CSARVLGTRSSYNSPLHF
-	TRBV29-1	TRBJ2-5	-	TGCAGCGTTGTTGGGGGGGCCCCTTTAGAGACCCAGTACTTC	CSVVGGAPLETQYF
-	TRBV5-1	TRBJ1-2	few	TGCGCCAGCAGCTTGTTGTCAGGGAATGGCTACACCTTC	CASSLLSGNGYTF
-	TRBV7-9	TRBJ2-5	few	TGTGCCAGCAGCAACCCAGAGACCCAGTACTTC	CASSNPETQYF
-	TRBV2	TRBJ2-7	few	TGTGCCAGCACCTCGGGCAGACCAGGCTCCTACGAGCAGTACTTC	CASTSGRPGSYEQYF
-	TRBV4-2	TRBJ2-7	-	TGTGCCAGCAGCCAATCGGCGGGACTGCCCCTCTGGGACGAGCAGTACTTC	CASSQSAGLPLWDEQYF
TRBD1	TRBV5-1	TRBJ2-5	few	TGCGCCAGCAGAGGGACAGGGGGCCACGAGCAGTACTTT	CASRGTGGHEQYF
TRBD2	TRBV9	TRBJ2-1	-	TGTGCCAGCAGCGTACGCGGGGGGGCCTATGAGCAGTTCTTC	CASSVRGGAYEQFF
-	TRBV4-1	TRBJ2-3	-	TGCGCCAGCAGCCAAGAACCCGGACAGTCCAGATACGCGTATTTT	CASSQEPGQSRYAYF
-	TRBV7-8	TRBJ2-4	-	TGTGCCAGCAGCTCCGGCGGTTTTACCAAAAACATTCAGTACTTC	CASSSGGFTKNIQYF
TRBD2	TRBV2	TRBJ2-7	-	TGTGCCAGCAGTGAAGCGAGGTCTAGCGGATCCTACGAGCAGTACTTC	CASSEARSSGSYEQYF
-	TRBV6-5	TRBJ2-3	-	TGTGCCAGTGGACTTGTGAGCACAGATACGCAGTATTTT	CASGLVSTDTQYF
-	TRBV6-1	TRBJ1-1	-	TGTGCCAGCAGTGAAGGGGGGCCCGTCACTGAAGCTTTCTTT	CASSEGGPVTEAFF
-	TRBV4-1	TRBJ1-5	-	TGCGCCAGCAGCCAAGAGGGTGTCCCCGGCGGCAATCAGCCCCAGCATTTT	CASSQEGVPGGNQPQHF
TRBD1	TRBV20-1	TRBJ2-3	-	TGCAGTGCAACGAACAGGGGCTTCGGGGGCACAGATACGCAGTATTTT	CSATNRGFGGTDTQYF
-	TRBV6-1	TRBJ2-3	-	TGTGCCAGCAGCGTGGGATCACAGGGTGGGTACAGATACGCGTATTTT	CASSVGSQGGYRYAYF
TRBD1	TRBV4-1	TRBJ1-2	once	TGCGCCAGCAGCCAGGTCCTTAGACAGGGGGTCGGTGGCTACACCTTC	CASSQVLRQGVGGYTF
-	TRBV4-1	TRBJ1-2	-	TGCGCCAGCAGCCAAGATCGGGACGGAGCTAACTATGGCTACACCTTC	CASSQDRDGANYGYTF
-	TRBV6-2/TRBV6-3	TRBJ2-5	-	TGTGCCAGCAGTTCCGCCGGGCTAGGGGGGACCCAGTACTTC	CASSSAGLGGTQYF
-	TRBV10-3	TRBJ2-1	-	TGTGCCATCAGTGAACGGCAGGGCCCTTCTCAGTTCTTC	CAISERQGPSQFF
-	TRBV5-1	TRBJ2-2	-	TGCGCCAGCAGCTTGGGTGCAGCCCTGAACACCGGGGAGCTGTTTTTT	CASSLGAALNTGELFF
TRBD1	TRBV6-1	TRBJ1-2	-	TGTGCCAGCAGTGATTACGGGACAGGGGCCTATGGCTACACCTTC	CASSDYGTGAYGYTF
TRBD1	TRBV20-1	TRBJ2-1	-	TGCAGTGCTAGGGGACAGGGGGCGAATGAGCAGTTCTTC	CSARGQGANEQFF
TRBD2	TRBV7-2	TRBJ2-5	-	TGTGCCAGCAGCAAGTCTGGGCTAGCGGGAGGTCGGGATGAGCAGTACTTC	CASSKSGLAGGRDEQYF
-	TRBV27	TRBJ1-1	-	TGTGCCAGCAGTTTATCGGGGGGCATGAACACTGGAGCTTTCTTT	CASSLSGGMNTGAFF
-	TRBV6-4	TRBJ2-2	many	TGTGCCAGCAGTGATCAGGCTTACGGGGAGCTGTTTTTT	CASSDQAYGELFF
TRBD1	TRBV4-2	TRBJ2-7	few	TGTGCCAGCAGCCAAGCCTCCGGGACAGGCATCTACGAGCAGTACTTC	CASSQASGTGIYEQYF
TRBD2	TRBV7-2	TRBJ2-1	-	TGTGCCAGCAAGCAGGCTAGCGGGGGTTTCGGTCGGGAGACCCAGTTCTTC	CASKQASGGFGRETQFF
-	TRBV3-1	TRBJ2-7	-	TGTGCCAGCAGCCAAGATCTGACAGGTTCGTACGAGCAGTACTTC	CASSQDLTGSYEQYF
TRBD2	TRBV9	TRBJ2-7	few	TGTGCCAGCAGCCCTAGCGGGAGCTCCTCCTACGAGCAGTACTTC	CASSPSGSSSYEQYF
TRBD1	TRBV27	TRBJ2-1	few	TGTGCCAGCAGCCCGACAGGGCGGGTTGAGCAGTTCTTC	CASSPTGRVEQFF
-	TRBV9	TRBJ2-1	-	TGTGCCAGCAGCGTAGCTGGGACCCCAAGGGTCAATGAGCAGTTCTTC	CASSVAGTPRVNEQFF
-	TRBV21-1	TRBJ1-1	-	TGTGCCAGCAGCACCCAATACAGGGGAATGAACACTGAAGCTTTCTTT	CASSTQYRGMNTEAFF
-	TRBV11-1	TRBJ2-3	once	TGTGCCAGCACCTTTGATGGCAGATACGCGTATTTT	CASTFDGRYAYF
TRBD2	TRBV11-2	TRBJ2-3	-	TGTGCCAGCCGACGAGCTAGCGGGAGGGCAGATACGCAGTATTTT	CASRRASGRADTQYF
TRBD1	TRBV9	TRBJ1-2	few	TGTGCCAGCACCCGGGACAGGGGTAACTATGGCTACACCTTC	CASTRDRGNYGYTF
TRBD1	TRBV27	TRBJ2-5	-	TGTGCCAGCAGTTTATTAGGACAGGGAAGGGGTCAAGAGACCCAGTACTTC	CASSLLGQGRGQETQYF
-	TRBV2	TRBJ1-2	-	TGTGCCAGCAGTGAGGGGCCGCATTCGGGCACCTTC	CASSEGPHSGTF
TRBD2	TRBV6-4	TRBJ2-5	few	TGTGCCAGGGGGGGACTAGCGGGAGAGAAGACCCAGTACTTC	CARGGLAGEKTQYF